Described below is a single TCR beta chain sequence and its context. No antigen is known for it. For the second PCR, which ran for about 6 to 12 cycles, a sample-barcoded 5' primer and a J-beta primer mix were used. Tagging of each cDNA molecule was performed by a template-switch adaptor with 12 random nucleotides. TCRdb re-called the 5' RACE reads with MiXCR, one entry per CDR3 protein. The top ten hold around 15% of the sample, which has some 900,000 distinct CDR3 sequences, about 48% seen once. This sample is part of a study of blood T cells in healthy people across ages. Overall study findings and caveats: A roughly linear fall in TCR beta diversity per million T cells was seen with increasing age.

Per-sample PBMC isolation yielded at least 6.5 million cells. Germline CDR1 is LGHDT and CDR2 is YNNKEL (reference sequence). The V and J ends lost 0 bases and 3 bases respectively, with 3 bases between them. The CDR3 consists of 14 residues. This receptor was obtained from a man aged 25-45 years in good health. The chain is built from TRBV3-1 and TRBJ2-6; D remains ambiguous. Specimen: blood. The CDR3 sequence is CASSQEGGANVLTF. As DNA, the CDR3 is TGTGCCAGCAGCCAAGAGGGTGGGGCCAACGTCCTGACTTTC.